This paragraph covers one T cell receptor (beta chain) sequence. In the source study's methods: Estimated nucleated cell counts came from reference gene primer amplification. Sequencing used immunoSEQ multiplex PCR; TCRdb keeps in-frame clones, though not all of them. That table is the source of V, J and clone size, and D and trimming were worked out from the DNA. Seen here are around 49,000 clones, around 81% observed once, and the top ten hold about 20%. The record originates from a study of blood T cell repertoires in COVID-19. Study-level information: There were acute and convalescent COVID-19 samples, and they came from the United States, Italy and Spain.

Seattle's enrolled individuals joined amid active infection and were then monitored longitudinally. Looked up from germline, CDR1 is KGHSH and CDR2 is LQKENI. The V gene lost 2 bases and the J gene lost 7 bases, with 9 bases spanning the gap. CDR3 size: 13 residues. This chain connects TRBV18 to TRBJ2-1; D is perhaps TRBD2 (5 bases). The clonotype originates from a woman of 80 years or more with COVID-19, enrolled during active disease. The specimen was peripheral blood. In nucleotides, the CDR3 is TGTGCCAGCTCACCATTGTCGGGAAATGAGCAGTTCTTC. Amino acids: CASSPLSGNEQFF. Based on the CDR3 plus reference TRBV18 and TRBJ2-1, the full variable domain is NAGVMQNPRHLVRRRGQEARLRCSPMKGHSHVYWYRQLPEEGLKFMVYLQKENIIDESGMPKERFSAEFPKEGPSILRIQQVVRGDSAAYFCASSPLSGNEQFFGPGTRLTVL.